The 23 T cell receptor beta chains below were found in one sample sequenced in a study of T cell changes during pregnancy in multiple sclerosis. Data came from immunoSEQ multiplex PCR; TCRdb stores just in-frame clones and leaves some out. The sample holds about 52,000 clones, around nine tenths seen once. Sequenced material: CD4+ T cells from peripheral blood mononuclear cells, taken before pregnancy. The receptors stem from a female donor with multiple sclerosis, enrolled in a pregnancy study.

This chain links TRBV11-2 with TRBJ2-7, with TRBD2 identical over 11 bases. After removal of 7 bases from V and 4 bases from J, the junction contained 3 bases not matched to a gene. The CDR3 has 13 amino acids. CDR1 SGHAT and CDR2 FQNNGV come from the germline V gene. CDR3 DNA sequence: TGTGCCAGCATGCCTAGCGGGAGGTACGAGCAGTACTTC. Translating it yields CASMPSGRYEQYF.

For the CDR3, the DNA is TGTGCCAGCAGCTTGGGGGGGGTTAGGGGTGAAAAACTGTTTTTT. Encoded protein: CASSLGGVRGEKLFF. The V gene is TRBV5-4, the J gene TRBJ1-4, with a possible D match to TRBD1 (5 bases). The germline gives CDR1 SGHNT, CDR2 YYREEE (reference sequence). Trimming left V 0 bases short and J 7 bases short, with 13 bases between. The length of the CDR3 is 15 residues.

The chain joins TRBV27 to TRBJ1-2; 10 bases fit TRBD1. V shed 5 bases and J 4 bases; nucleotides not matched to a gene: 13. The CDR3 is 17 residues long. Germline CDR1 reads MNHEY; CDR2 reads SMNVEV (reference sequence). In nucleotides, the CDR3 is TGTGCCAGCAGTCCCCTGTCCGGACAGGGGGTTGGCTATGGCTACACCTTC. Encoded protein: CASSPLSGQGVGYGYTF.

The CDR3 DNA reads TGTGCCTGGAGTGTTATAGGGGGCCATACGCAGTATTTT. Residues: CAWSVIGGHTQYF. The chain couples TRBV30 to TRBJ2-3; 7 nucleotides line up with TRBD1. The CDR3 sequence is 13 residues long. The trim removed 0 bases at V and 7 bases at J, leaving 4 bases unmatched. CDR1 GTSNPN and CDR2 SVGIG come from the germline V gene (reference sequence).

V and J are TRBV28 and TRBJ1-1; D gene unclear. The CDR3 has 14 amino acids. V was cut by 7 bases and J by 6 bases, with 18 bases left in between. The germline CDR1 and CDR2 sequences are MDHEN and SYDVKM. As DNA, the CDR3 is TGTGCCAGCACGGGGTATATGGAGTCGGCTGAAGCTTTCTTT. Translating it yields CASTGYMESAEAFF.

The chain uses TRBV19 and TRBJ1-4; D possibly corresponds to TRBD1 (6 bases). CDR3 length equals 15 residues. V was clipped by 9 bases and J by 0 bases, with 14 bases between them. Per germline, CDR1 LNHDA and CDR2 SQIVND (reference sequence). This CDR3 reads CASIRGIATNEKLFF. The CDR3 nucleotides are TGTGCCAGCATCAGGGGAATTGCAACTAATGAAAAACTGTTTTTT.

This sequence joins TRBV1 and TRBJ2-3; TRBD2, the table's D call, lacks a check against the DNA. TRBV1 is recorded as a pseudogene. The CDR3 spans 16 residues. The CDR3 loop is CTSSQGLAGDTDTQYF. CDR3 in DNA: TGCACCAGCAGCCAAGGCCTAGCGGGAGACACAGATACGCAGTATTTT.

The V gene is TRBV19, the J gene TRBJ2-3, with a weak D call TRBD2 (6 bases). Trimming cost V 5 bases and J 6 bases, with 18 bases left between them. Germline assignment: CDR1 LNHDA and CDR2 SQIVND (reference sequence). This CDR3 is built from 15 residues. Here the CDR3 reads CASSRPTGGFDTQYF. The CDR3 DNA reads as TGTGCCAGTAGTCGTCCAACTGGAGGGTTCGATACGCAGTATTTT.

The DNA of the CDR3 is TGCAGCTTTCGCAGGGCTCTAAACACTGAAGCTTTCTTT. Translating it yields CSFRRALNTEAFF. The chain is built from TRBV29-1 and TRBJ1-1, with D possibly being TRBD1 (5 bases). The germline CDR1 and CDR2 sequences are SQVTM and ANQGSEA. With 8 bases removed from V and 2 bases from J, the gap between germline ends came to 15 bases. This CDR3 has 13 residues.

The CDR3 reads CASSSGLAGVMAETQYF. CDR3 DNA sequence: TGTGCCAGCAGCTCCGGACTAGCGGGGGTGATGGCAGAGACCCAGTACTTC. V usage is TRBV5-6 and J usage is TRBJ2-5; 13 bases fit TRBD2. The trim removed 3 bases at V and 4 bases at J, leaving 9 bases unmatched. Germline CDR1 reads SGHDT; CDR2 reads YYEEEE. The length of the CDR3 is 17 residues.

This chain joins TRBV7-8 and TRBJ2-3; a weak D match, TRBD1 (6 bases). The CDR3 has 15 amino acids. Trimming removed 1 base from V and 2 bases from J, with 10 bases in between. Germline V gene data show CDR1 as SGHVS and CDR2 as FQNEAQ. CDR3 nucleotides: TGTGCCAGCAGCTTAGGAGGGGGAATCACAGATACGCAGTATTTT. Translated: CASSLGGGITDTQYF.

The chain is built from TRBV5-1 and TRBJ2-7; TRBD2 matches at 11 bases. Germline CDR1 and CDR2: SGHRS and YFSETQ. CDR3 length: 14 residues. The V segment lost 7 bases and the J segment 3 bases; nucleotides outside the gene matches: 6. This CDR3 reads CASEPTSGSYEQYF. The CDR3 nucleotides are TGCGCCAGCGAGCCCACTAGCGGGAGCTACGAGCAGTACTTC.

The chain joins TRBV13 to TRBJ2-5, with 12 bases identical to TRBD2. CDR3 length: 19 amino acids. V lost 3 bases, J lost 0 bases, and 11 bases stayed unmatched. Germline CDR1 is PRHDT and CDR2 is FYEKMQ (reference sequence). The CDR3 sequence: CASSLYTQGLAGNQETQYF. The DNA of the CDR3 is TGTGCCAGCAGCTTGTACACCCAAGGACTAGCGGGGAACCAAGAGACCCAGTACTTC. Variable domain in full (rest from reference TRBV13 and TRBJ2-5): AAGVIQSPRHLIKEKRETATLKCYPIPRHDTVYWYQQGPGQDPQFLISFYEKMQSDKGSIPDRFSAQQFSDYHSELNMSSLELGDSALYFCASSLYTQGLAGNQETQYFGPGTRLLVL.

This rearrangement joins TRBV5-6 to TRBJ1-4; D remains unclear. CDR1 and CDR2 (germline): SGHDT, YYEEEE. V shed 4 bases and J shed 4 bases, with 8 bases lying between them. The CDR3 runs to 13 residues. This CDR3 reads CASSHSNNEKLFF. As DNA, the CDR3 is TGTGCCAGCAGCCACAGTAATAATGAAAAACTGTTTTTT.

The chain is built from TRBV29-1 and TRBJ2-7; 8 bases are shared with TRBD2. CDR1 and CDR2 from the germline V gene are SQVTM and ANQGSEA. Losses at the gene ends were 5 bases for V and 3 bases for J; bases not matched to a gene: 9. The CDR3 is 14 residues long. CDR3 nucleotides: TGCAGCGTTAGACCCCAACTAGCGGACTACGAGCAGTACTTC. Its protein product is CSVRPQLADYEQYF.

The chain is built from TRBV7-9 and TRBJ2-2; a possible D gene is TRBD1 (5 bases). V shed 0 bases and J shed 4 bases, with 9 bases lying between them. The CDR3 sequence is 15 residues long. Germline V CDR1 and CDR2: SEHNR, FQNEAQ (reference sequence). Here the CDR3 DNA reads TGTGCCAGCAGCTTAGCGGCAGGGCTCACCGGGGAGCTGTTTTTT. Encoded protein: CASSLAAGLTGELFF.

The V and J genes are TRBV9 and TRBJ2-1, with 7 bases that match TRBD2. Looked up from germline, CDR1 is SGDLS and CDR2 is YYNGEE. CDR3 length equals 17 residues. Trimming cost V 3 bases and J 3 bases; bases outside gene matches: 12. The CDR3 region has the DNA TGTGCCAGCAGCGCCCCAGGAGGGGCTAGCGGCTACAATGAGCAGTTCTTC. Protein sequence: CASSAPGGASGYNEQFF.

This chain uses TRBV25-1 with TRBJ2-2, with D hard to call. CDR3 size: 11 residues. CDR1 is MGHDK, CDR2 SYGVNS, per germline. With 6 bases removed from V and 5 bases from J, the gap between germline ends came to 4 bases. The CDR3 nucleotides read TGTGCCAGCAGGAGAACCGGGGAGCTGTTTTTT. It translates to CASRRTGELFF.

The chain uses TRBV25-1 and TRBJ1-1; unclear D gene. Trimming stripped 5 bases from V and 4 bases from J, with 11 bases between. The CDR3 consists of 13 residues. Per the germline V gene, CDR1 is MGHDK and CDR2 is SYGVNS. CDR3 coding DNA: TGTGCCAGCAGTCTCAAAAGTAGCACTGAAGCTTTCTTT. As protein: CASSLKSSTEAFF.

The rearrangement uses TRBV15 and TRBJ1-1; TRBD1 agrees at 9 bases. The junction had 5 bases not matched to a gene; V was cut back by 1 base and J by 5 bases. The CDR3 totals 15 residues. In germline, CDR1 is LNHNV, CDR2 YYDKDF (reference sequence). CDR3 DNA sequence: TGTGCCACCAGCAGAGCATGGACAGGGGTGACTGAAGCTTTCTTT. This gives the protein CATSRAWTGVTEAFF.

The chain recombines TRBV29-1 with TRBJ2-7; 7 bases align to TRBD1. The CDR3 sequence is 14 residues long. V shed 4 bases, J shed 4 bases, and the junction held 10 bases outside the gene matches. CDR1 SQVTM and CDR2 ANQGSEA come from the germline V gene. For the CDR3, the DNA is TGCAGCGTTGGGGACCGGGGACAGACTTACGAGCAGTACTTC. It specifies CSVGDRGQTYEQYF.

V is TRBV11-3 and J is TRBJ2-1; D is ambiguous. Germline V CDR1 and CDR2: SGHNT, YENEEA. This CDR3 has 15 residues. V gave up 2 bases and J gave up 0 bases, with 8 bases separating them. The CDR3 sequence: CASSLLRSSYNEQFF. For the CDR3, the DNA is TGTGCCAGCAGCTTACTCAGAAGCTCCTACAATGAGCAGTTCTTC.

This chain joins TRBV19 and TRBJ2-7; 8 nucleotides match TRBD1. J lost 1 base, V lost 2 bases, and 7 bases had no gene match. Germline V lookup: CDR1 LNHDA, CDR2 SQIVND (reference sequence). The CDR3 runs to 16 residues. The CDR3 region is CASSIRAGGASYEQYF. For the CDR3, the DNA is TGTGCCAGTAGTATACGAGCAGGGGGCGCATCCTACGAGCAGTACTTC. The whole variable domain, remainder taken from reference TRBV19 and TRBJ2-7, is DGGITQSPKYLFRKEGQNVTLSCEQNLNHDAMYWYRQDPGQGLRLIYYSQIVNDFQKGDIAEGYSVSREKKESFPLTVTSAQKNPTAFYLCASSIRAGGASYEQYFGPGTRLTVT.